This T cell receptor (beta chain) came from a study of T cell responses to AZD1222 COVID-19 vaccine. Background on the study: Investigators merged groups given second doses at roughly 4 or roughly 12 weeks.

V was trimmed by 3 bases and J by 6 bases, leaving 12 bases between them. CDR3 size: 15 residues. CDR1 and CDR2 (germline): KGHSH, LQKENI. Assay used: immunoSEQ multiplex PCR; TCRdb lists only in-frame clones, some missing. Found here are approximately 70,000 clones, roughly four fifths of them singletons; the top ten hold 5% to 6%. Remarks on this clone: Its antigen is unidentified.

Whole-study findings and limits: Spike-specific TCR depth and breadth grew after two AZD1222 doses. CD4 TCRs linked to vaccination spanned spike, dominating at 160-218 and 743-854. Seropositive AZD1222 recipients at baseline numbered only five or six.

This chain uses TRBV18 with TRBJ1-6, with unresolved D. This clonotype was sampled from an adult in good health. The source material was peripheral blood, sampled on day 0 of AZD1222 vaccination. The CDR3 loop is CASSPPSGVNSPLHF. CDR3 nucleotide sequence: TGTGCCAGCTCACCTCCCTCCGGAGTTAATTCACCCCTCCACTTT.